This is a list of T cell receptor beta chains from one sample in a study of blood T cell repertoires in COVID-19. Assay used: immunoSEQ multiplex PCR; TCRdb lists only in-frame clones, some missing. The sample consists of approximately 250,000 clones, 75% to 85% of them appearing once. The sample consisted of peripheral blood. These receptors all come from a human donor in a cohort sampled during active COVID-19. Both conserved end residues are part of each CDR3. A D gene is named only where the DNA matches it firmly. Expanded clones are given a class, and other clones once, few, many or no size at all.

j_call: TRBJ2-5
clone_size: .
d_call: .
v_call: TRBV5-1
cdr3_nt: TGCGCCAGCAGGGGAACAGGAGCGCCGCAAGAGACCCAGTACTTC
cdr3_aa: CASRGTGAPQETQYF

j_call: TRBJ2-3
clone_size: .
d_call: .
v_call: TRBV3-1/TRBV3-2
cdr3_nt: TGTGCCAGCAGCCACATAGCGGAGACTAGCACAGATACGCAGTATTTT
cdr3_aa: CASSHIAETSTDTQYF

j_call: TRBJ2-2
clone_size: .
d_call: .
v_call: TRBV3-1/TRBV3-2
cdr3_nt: TGTGCCAGCCATAACACCGGGGAGCTGTTTTTT
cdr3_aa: CASHNTGELFF

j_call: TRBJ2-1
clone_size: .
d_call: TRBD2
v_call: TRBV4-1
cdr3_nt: TGCGCCAGCAGCCAAGATCCCTCGACTAGCGGGAGGCCCAAAGACGAGGATGAGCAGTTCTTC
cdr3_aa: CASSQDPSTSGRPKDEDEQFF

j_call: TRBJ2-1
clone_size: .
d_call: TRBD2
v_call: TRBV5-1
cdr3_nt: TGCGCCAGCAGCAGGTGGACTAGCGGGAGGGCCGGTGAGCAGTTCTTC
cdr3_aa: CASSRWTSGRAGEQFF

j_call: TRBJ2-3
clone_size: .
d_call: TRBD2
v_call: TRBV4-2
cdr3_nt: TGTGCCAGCAGCCAAGAGGGCGCTAGCGGGACGGTTTCAGGCACAGATACGCAGTATTTT
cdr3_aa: CASSQEGASGTVSGTDTQYF

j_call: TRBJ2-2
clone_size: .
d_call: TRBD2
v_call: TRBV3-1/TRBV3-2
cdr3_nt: TGTGCCAGCGGAGCGGGGGGCGTGAACACCGGGGAGCTGTTTTTT
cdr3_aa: CASGAGGVNTGELFF

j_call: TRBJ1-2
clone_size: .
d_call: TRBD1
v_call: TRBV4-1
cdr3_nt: TGCGCCAGCAGCCAAGGACTAATGGGACAGATTAACTATGGCTACACCTTC
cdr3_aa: CASSQGLMGQINYGYTF

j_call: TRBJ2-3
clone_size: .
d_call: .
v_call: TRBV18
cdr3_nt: TGTGCCAGCTCACCAGGAGGGAACGCAGATACGCAGTATTTT
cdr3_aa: CASSPGGNADTQYF

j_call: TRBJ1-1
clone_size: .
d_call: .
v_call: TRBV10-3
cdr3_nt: TGTGCCATCAGTGAGACGGTTCGTCGGGCTTTCTTT
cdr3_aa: CAISETVRRAFF

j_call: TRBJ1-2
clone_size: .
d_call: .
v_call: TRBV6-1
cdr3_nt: TGTGCCAGCAGTGAAGGGGTGGGGCGAGCTAACTATGGCTACACCTTC
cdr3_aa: CASSEGVGRANYGYTF

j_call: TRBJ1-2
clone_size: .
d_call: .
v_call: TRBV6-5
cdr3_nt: TGTGCCAGCTTGAGGGAGCCAAACTATGGCTACACCTTC
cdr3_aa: CASLREPNYGYTF

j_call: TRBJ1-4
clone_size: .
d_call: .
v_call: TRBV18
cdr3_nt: TGTGCCAGCTCACCCGGATCTCGGAGGGTTGAAAAACTGTTTTTT
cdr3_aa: CASSPGSRRVEKLFF

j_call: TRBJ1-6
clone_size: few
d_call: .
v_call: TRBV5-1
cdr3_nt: TGCGCCAGCTCTAGTGGCGGGGGCTCCTATAATTCACCCCTCCACTTT
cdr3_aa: CASSSGGGSYNSPLHF

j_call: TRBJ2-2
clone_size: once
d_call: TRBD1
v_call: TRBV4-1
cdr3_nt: TGCGCCAGCAGCCAAGAAGGTACAGGGGGCAGGACCGGGGAGCTGTTTTTT
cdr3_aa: CASSQEGTGGRTGELFF

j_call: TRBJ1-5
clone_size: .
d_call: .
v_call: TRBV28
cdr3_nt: TGTGCCAGCAGTTTACCCAATCTGGGGGCAGGCAATCGCAATCAGCCCCAGCATTTT
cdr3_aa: CASSLPNLGAGNRNQPQHF

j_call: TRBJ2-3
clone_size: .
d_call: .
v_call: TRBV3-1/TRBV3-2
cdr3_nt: TGTGCCAGCAGCCTAACAGGGACAGATACGCAGTATTTT
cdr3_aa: CASSLTGTDTQYF

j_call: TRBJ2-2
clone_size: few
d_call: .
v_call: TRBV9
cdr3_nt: TGTGCCAGCAGCGTGAGGGCGGGCGGCACCGGGGAGCTGTTTTTT
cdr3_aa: CASSVRAGGTGELFF

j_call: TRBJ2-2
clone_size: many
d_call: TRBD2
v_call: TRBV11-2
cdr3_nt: TGTGCCAGCAGCCCGGGCGGGGGGCTTAGAAGGACCGGGGAGCTGTTTTTT
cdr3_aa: CASSPGGGLRRTGELFF

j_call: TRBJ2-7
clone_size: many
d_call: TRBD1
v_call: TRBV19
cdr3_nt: TGTGCCAGTAGTGGCACTGGACAGGAACCCTACGAGCAGTACTTC
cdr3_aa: CASSGTGQEPYEQYF

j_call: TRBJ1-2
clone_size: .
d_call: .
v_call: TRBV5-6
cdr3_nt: TGTGCCAGCAGCTTGGAAGACGGGGAAGGAAACTATGGCTACACCTTC
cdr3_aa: CASSLEDGEGNYGYTF

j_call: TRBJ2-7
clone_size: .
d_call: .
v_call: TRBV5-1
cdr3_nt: TGCGCCAGCAGCTTGAACGGGGATACCTCCTACGAGCAGTACTTC
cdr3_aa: CASSLNGDTSYEQYF

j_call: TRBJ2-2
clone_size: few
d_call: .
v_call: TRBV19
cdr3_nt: TGTGCCAGTAGTATTAGGGGCAACACCGGGGAGCTGTTTTTT
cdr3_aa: CASSIRGNTGELFF

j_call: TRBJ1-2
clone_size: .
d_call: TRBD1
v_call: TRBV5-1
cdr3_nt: TGCGCCAGCACAGGGGGCAACTATGGCTACACCTTC
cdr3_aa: CASTGGNYGYTF

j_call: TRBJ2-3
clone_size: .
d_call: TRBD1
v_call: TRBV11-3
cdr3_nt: TGTGCCAGCAGCCCGGGACAGGTACCAGATACGCAGTATTTT
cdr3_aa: CASSPGQVPDTQYF

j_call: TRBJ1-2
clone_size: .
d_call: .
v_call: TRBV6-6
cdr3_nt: TGTGCCAGCAGTTCCCCTGTCTATGGCTACACCTTC
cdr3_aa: CASSSPVYGYTF

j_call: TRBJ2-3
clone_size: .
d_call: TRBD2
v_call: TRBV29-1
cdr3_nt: TGCAGCGTGGCGGGACTACTTGAACCTTATACGCAGTATTTT
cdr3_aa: CSVAGLLEPYTQYF

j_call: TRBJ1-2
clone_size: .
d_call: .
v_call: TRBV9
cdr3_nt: TGTGCCAGCAGCCCATTGGGCCGGGGGTATGGCTACACCTTC
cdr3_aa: CASSPLGRGYGYTF

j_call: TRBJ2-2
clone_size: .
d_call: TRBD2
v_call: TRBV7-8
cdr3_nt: TGTGCCAGCAGCCAGGGACTACCGGGTGAGACCGGGGAGCTGTTTTTT
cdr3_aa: CASSQGLPGETGELFF

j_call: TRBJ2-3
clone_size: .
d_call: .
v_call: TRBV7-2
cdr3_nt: TGTGCCAGCAGCTTAGGTGGGCAGTTCACAGATACGCAGTATTTT
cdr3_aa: CASSLGGQFTDTQYF

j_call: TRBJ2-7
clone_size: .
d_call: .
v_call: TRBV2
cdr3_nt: TGTGCCAGCAGTGAATTCCTAACAGGACGTAGCTCCTACGAGCAGTACTTC
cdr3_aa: CASSEFLTGRSSYEQYF

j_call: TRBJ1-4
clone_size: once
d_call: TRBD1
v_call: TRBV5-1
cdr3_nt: TGCGCCAGCAGCATACAGGGGTCTTCAACTAATGAAAAACTGTTTTTT
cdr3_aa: CASSIQGSSTNEKLFF

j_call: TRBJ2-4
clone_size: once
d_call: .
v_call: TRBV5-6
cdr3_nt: TGTGCCAGCAGTCGGGTGGGGAGCACAGCCAAAAACATTCAGTACTTC
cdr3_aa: CASSRVGSTAKNIQYF

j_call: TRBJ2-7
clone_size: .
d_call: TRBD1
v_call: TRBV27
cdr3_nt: TGTGCCAGCAGTTTACTTGACAGGGCGGGTGAGCAGTACTTC
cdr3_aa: CASSLLDRAGEQYF

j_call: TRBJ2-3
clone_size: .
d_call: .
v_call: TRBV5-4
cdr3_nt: TGTGCCAGCAGCATTCCTAGCGTAGAGATTCAGTATTTT
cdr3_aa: CASSIPSVEIQYF

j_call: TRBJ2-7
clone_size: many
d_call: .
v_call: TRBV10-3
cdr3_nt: TGTGCCATCAGTGAGTCGGGACAAGTTGGGAAGCAGTACTTC
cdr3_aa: CAISESGQVGKQYF

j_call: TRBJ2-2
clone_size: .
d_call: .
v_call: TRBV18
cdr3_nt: TGTGCCAGCTCAGGACAGAGGCGAAACACCGGGGAGCTGTTTTTT
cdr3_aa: CASSGQRRNTGELFF

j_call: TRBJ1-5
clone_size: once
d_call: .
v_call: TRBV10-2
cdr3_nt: TGCGCCAGCAGTGAGGGGCCCCATTCAGGGAGGACCAATCAGCCCCAGCATTTT
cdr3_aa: CASSEGPHSGRTNQPQHF

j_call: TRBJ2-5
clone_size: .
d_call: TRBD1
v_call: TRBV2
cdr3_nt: TGTGCCAGCAGTGTAGCCGGGACAGGGGCAGAGACCCAGTACTTC
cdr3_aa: CASSVAGTGAETQYF

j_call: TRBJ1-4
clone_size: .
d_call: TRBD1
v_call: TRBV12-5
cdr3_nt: TGTGCTAGTGGTTCTGGGACAGGGGAGGCAACTAATGAAAAACTGTTTTTT
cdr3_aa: CASGSGTGEATNEKLFF

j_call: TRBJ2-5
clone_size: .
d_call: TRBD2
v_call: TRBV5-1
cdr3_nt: TGCGCCAGCAGCTCGACTAGCGGGAGCCGAGAGACCCAGTACTTC
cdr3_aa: CASSSTSGSRETQYF

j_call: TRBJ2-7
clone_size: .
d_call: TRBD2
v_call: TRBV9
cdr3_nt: TGTGCCAGCAGCGTAGTAGCGGGTCCCTCCCACGAGCAGTACTTC
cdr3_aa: CASSVVAGPSHEQYF

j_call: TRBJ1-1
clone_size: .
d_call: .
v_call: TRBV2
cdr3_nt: TGTGCCAGCAGTGATGGGGGGGCCTCGGGCACTGAAGCTTTCTTT
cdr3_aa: CASSDGGASGTEAFF

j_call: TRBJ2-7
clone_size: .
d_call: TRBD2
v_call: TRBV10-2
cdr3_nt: TGCGCCAGCAGTGGACCGGGACTAGGGACCTACGAGCAGTACTTC
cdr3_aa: CASSGPGLGTYEQYF

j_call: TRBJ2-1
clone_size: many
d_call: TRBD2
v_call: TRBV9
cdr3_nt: TGTGCCAGCGGGTGGACTAGCGGGAGTACCTACAATGAGCAGTTCTTC
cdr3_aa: CASGWTSGSTYNEQFF

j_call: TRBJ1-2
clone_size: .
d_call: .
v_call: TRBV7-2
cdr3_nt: TGTGCCAGCAGCCCCGCGTCCGGTTCCTTTTATGGCTACACCTTC
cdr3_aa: CASSPASGSFYGYTF

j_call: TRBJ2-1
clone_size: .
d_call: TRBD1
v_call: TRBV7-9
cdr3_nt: TGTGCCAGCAGCCCAGGGGGTGGCAGGGTGAATGAGCAGTTCTTC
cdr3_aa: CASSPGGGRVNEQFF

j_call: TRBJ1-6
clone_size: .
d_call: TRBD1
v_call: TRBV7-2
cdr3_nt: TGTGCCAGCAGCTTTCAGGGGGCGGCCTCACCCCTCCACTTT
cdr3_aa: CASSFQGAASPLHF

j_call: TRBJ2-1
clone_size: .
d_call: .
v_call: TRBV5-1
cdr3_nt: TGCGCCAGCAGCTCCGGGATGCTGGGCAATGAGCAGTTCTTC
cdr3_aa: CASSSGMLGNEQFF

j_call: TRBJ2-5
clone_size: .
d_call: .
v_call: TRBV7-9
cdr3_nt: TGTGCCAGCAGTTCTCAGGGGGGTGGTGAGACCCAGTACTTC
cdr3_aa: CASSSQGGGETQYF

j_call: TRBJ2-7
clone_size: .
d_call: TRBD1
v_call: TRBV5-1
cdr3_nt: TGCGCCAGCAGCCCCAGACAGGGGTTCCCCGACGAGCAGTACTTC
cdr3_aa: CASSPRQGFPDEQYF

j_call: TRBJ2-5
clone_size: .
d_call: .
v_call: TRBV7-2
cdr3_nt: TGTGCCAGCAGCCAGGTCGTGGAGGAAGAGACCCAGTACTTC
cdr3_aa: CASSQVVEEETQYF

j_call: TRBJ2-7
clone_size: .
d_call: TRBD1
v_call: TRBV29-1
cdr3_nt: TGCAGCGTTAGGACGGCAACAGGGGGCTACGAGCAGTACTTC
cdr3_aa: CSVRTATGGYEQYF

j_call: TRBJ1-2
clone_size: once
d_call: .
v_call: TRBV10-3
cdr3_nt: TGTGCCATCAGTGGGAGCGCCGACAGGAACTATGGCTACACCTTC
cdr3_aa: CAISGSADRNYGYTF

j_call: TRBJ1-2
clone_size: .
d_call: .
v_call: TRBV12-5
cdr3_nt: TGTGCTAGTGGTTTATCAGGGGTCGGCTACACCTTC
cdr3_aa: CASGLSGVGYTF

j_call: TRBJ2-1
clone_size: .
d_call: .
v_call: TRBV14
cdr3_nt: TGTGCCAGCAGCCAGGTGGGGGACTCTTACAATGAGCAGTTCTTC
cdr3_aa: CASSQVGDSYNEQFF

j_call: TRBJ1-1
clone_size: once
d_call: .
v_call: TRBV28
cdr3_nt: TGTGCCAGCAGTTTATCCCCCAGGACTGAAGCTTTCTTT
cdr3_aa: CASSLSPRTEAFF

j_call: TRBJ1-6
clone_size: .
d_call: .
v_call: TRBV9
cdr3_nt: TGTGCCAGCAGCGTAGAAGAGGTTAATTCACCCCTCCACTTT
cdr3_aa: CASSVEEVNSPLHF

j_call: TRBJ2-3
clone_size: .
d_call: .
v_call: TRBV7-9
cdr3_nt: TGTGCCAGCAGTTACAGGGATTTGGGCACAGATACGCAGTATTTT
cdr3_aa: CASSYRDLGTDTQYF